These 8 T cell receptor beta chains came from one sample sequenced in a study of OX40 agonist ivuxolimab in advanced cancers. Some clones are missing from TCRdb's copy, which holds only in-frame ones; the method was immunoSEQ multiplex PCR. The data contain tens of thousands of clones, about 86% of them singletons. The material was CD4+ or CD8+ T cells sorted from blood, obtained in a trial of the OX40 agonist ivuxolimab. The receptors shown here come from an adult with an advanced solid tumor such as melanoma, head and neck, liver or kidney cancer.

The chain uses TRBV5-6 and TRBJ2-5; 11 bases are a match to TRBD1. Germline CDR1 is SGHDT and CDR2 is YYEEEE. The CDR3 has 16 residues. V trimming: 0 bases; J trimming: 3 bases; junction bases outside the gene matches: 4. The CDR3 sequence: CASSLGRTGGKETQYF. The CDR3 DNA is TGTGCCAGCAGCTTGGGAAGGACAGGGGGCAAAGAGACCCAGTACTTC.

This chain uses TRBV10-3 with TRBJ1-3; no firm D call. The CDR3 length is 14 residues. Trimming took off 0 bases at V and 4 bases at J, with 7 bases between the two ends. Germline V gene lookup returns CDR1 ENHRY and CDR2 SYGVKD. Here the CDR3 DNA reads TGTGCCATCAGTGAGTCGAGGCAGGGAAACACCATATATTTT. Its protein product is CAISESRQGNTIYF.

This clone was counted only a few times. CDR3 nucleotides: TGTGCCAGCAGCTTAATACCAGATACGCAGTATTTT. Translating it yields CASSLIPDTQYF. This chain connects TRBV7-9 to TRBJ2-3; D is uncertain. There are 12 residues in the CDR3. Germline V gene lookup returns CDR1 SEHNR and CDR2 FQNEAQ (reference sequence). The germline V and J ends were trimmed by 2 bases and 4 bases, with 4 bases remaining between them.

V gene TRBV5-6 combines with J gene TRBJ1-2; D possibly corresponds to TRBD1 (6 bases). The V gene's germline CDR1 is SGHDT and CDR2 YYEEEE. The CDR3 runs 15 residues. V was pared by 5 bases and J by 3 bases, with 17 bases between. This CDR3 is CASRQSGGQYYGYTF. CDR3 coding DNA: TGTGCCAGCAGACAGTCGGGGGGCCAGTACTATGGCTACACCTTC.

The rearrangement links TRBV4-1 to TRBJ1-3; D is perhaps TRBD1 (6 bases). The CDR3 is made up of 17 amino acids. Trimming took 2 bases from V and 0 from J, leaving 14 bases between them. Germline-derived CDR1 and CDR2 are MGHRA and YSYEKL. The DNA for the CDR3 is TGCGCCAGCAGCCAACGGGACATATCAAGCTCTGGAAACACCATATATTTT. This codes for CASSQRDISSSGNTIYF.

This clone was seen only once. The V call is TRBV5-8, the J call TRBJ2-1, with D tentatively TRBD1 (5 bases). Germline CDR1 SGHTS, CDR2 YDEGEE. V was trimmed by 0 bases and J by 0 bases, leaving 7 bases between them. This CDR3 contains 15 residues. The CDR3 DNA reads TGTGCCAGCAGCTTGGCAGGGTTCTCCTACAATGAGCAGTTCTTC. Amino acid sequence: CASSLAGFSYNEQFF. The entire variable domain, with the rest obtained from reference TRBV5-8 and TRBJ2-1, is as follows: EAGVTQSPTHLIKTRGQQATLRCSPISGHTSVYWYQQALGLGLQFLLWYDEGEERNRGNFPPRFSGRQFPNYSSELNVNALELEDSALYLCASSLAGFSYNEQFFGPGTRLTVL.

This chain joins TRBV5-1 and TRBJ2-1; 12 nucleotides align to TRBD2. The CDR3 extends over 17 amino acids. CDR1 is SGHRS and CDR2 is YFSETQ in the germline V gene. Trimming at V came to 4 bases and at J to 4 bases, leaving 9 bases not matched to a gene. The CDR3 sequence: CASSPTSGSPLYNEQFF. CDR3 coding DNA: TGCGCCAGCAGCCCGACTAGCGGGAGCCCTTTATACAATGAGCAGTTCTTC.

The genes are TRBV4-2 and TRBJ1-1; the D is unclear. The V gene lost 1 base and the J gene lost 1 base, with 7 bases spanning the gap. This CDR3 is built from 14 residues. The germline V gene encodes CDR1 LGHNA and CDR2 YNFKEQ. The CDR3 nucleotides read TGTGCCAGCAGCCAAGTTGGAGGGAACACTGAAGCTTTCTTT. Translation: CASSQVGGNTEAFF.